The rows below give T cell receptor beta chains drawn from one sample of a study of siplizumab effects on memory and regulatory T cells. TCRdb's table, derived via immunoSEQ multiplex PCR, lists solely in-frame clones and lacks some. The profile shows roughly 100,000 clones, about 93% of them singletons. Sequencing input: Tregs sorted from blood. These receptors originate from a human donor in good health. CDR3s include the opening cysteine and the closing phenylalanine or tryptophan. D genes are given only for firm matches. For some rows the clone size is stated as once, few or many, or as a class when expanded; others skip it.

d_gene,v_gene,abundance,j_gene,CDR3aa,CDR3nt
NA,TRBV7-3,NA,TRBJ1-2,CASSSQPTFGYTF,TGTGCCAGCAGCTCCCAACCGACATTTGGCTACACCTTC
NA,TRBV4-1,NA,TRBJ2-3,CASSQNGNTQYF,TGCGCCAGCAGCCAGAACGGGAATACGCAGTATTTT
NA,TRBV7-2,NA,TRBJ2-7,CASSTPPRDEQYF,TGTGCCAGCAGCACCCCTCCTCGGGACGAGCAGTACTTC
NA,TRBV2,NA,TRBJ1-5,CASSERGGQPQHF,TGTGCCAGCAGTGAAAGGGGCGGTCAGCCCCAGCATTTT
NA,TRBV11-3,NA,TRBJ2-5,CASSLWGSGETQYF,TGTGCCAGCAGCTTATGGGGGTCAGGGGAGACCCAGTACTTC
NA,TRBV18,NA,TRBJ1-1,CASSPYPGRKGFTEAFF,TGTGCCAGCTCACCCTACCCTGGACGGAAGGGGTTCACTGAAGCTTTCTTT
NA,TRBV2,NA,TRBJ2-1,CASNLGHQQFF,TGTGCCAGCAATCTCGGCCATCAGCAGTTCTTC
NA,TRBV18,NA,TRBJ2-3,CASTLVAGTDTQYF,TGTGCCAGCACACTAGTGGCCGGCACAGATACGCAGTATTTT
NA,TRBV15,NA,TRBJ2-5,CATSRDYQETQYF,TGTGCCACCAGCAGGGACTACCAAGAGACCCAGTACTTC
NA,TRBV18,NA,TRBJ1-1,CASSPLWGGTEAFF,TGTGCCAGCTCACCCCTTTGGGGGGGCACTGAAGCTTTCTTT
NA,TRBV21-1,NA,TRBJ2-3,CARPASQPDTQYF,TGTGCCAGGCCGGCCTCCCAACCAGATACGCAGTATTTT
NA,TRBV9,NA,TRBJ2-1,CASSLDPSTYNEQFF,TGTGCCAGCAGCTTGGACCCCAGCACCTACAATGAGCAGTTCTTC
NA,TRBV19,NA,TRBJ1-3,CASSIRRETGNTIYF,TGTGCCAGTAGTATTAGGCGGGAGACTGGAAACACCATATATTTT
NA,TRBV18,NA,TRBJ1-5,CASSGTLGRQPQHF,TGTGCCAGCTCCGGGACTCTGGGCAGGCAGCCCCAGCATTTT
NA,TRBV5-4,NA,TRBJ1-6,CASSLEQGPDSPLHF,TGTGCCAGCAGCTTGGAGCAGGGTCCGGATTCACCCCTCCACTTT
TRBD2,TRBV2,NA,TRBJ2-3,CASSVPSGITDTQYF,TGTGCCAGCAGTGTCCCTAGCGGGATTACAGATACGCAGTATTTT
NA,TRBV7-2,few,TRBJ2-7,CASSLVSTGKRYEQYF,TGTGCCAGCAGCTTAGTGTCAACGGGGAAACGCTACGAGCAGTACTTC